In this sample, the clone carrying this T cell receptor (beta chain) turned up a few times. Antigen specificity is unknown. V shed 7 bases, J shed 7 bases, and the junction held 16 bases outside the gene matches. CDR1 SGHTA and CDR2 FQGNSA come from the germline V gene. The CDR3 runs to 15 residues. The source of the sample is a study of T-cell reconstitution after alpha-beta-depleted transplantation in children. Findings and caveats of the study: Several hundred expanded graft clones reportedly were the source of alpha-beta T cells about two months after transplant. Fresh T-cell production supplied most of the T-cell counts and diversity seen one year after transplant.

Unique molecular identifiers featured in how the TCRbeta library was prepared. TCRdb reanalysed the PCR reads using MiXCR and keeps one entry per CDR3 protein. The data contain hundreds of thousands of distinct CDR3 sequences, roughly 15% of them singletons. The source material was PBMCs, mostly from graft donor cells, sampled 360 days after TCRalphabeta/CD19-depleted stem cell transplant. The source of this sequence is a male patient aged 2 to 10 who had a stem cell transplant for acute lymphoblastic leukemia, so the T cells may come from the graft donor. The gene calls are TRBV7-2 and TRBJ2-7; 7 bases fit TRBD1. CDR3 sequence reads: CASNLDRVTTGEQYF. The CDR3 DNA reads as TGTGCCAGCAACCTAGACAGGGTGACTACGGGAGAGCAGTACTTC.